One sample yielded the 7 T cell receptor beta chains listed below, sequenced in a study of shared clonotypes between healthy human individuals. This table comes from immunoSEQ multiplex PCR, and its TCRdb copy is limited to in-frame clones, with some not included. The repertoire holds 2 million to 2.5 million clones, with roughly 95% as singletons. The sequencing input was naive CD4+ T cells sorted from blood. Subset specified: CD45RA+ positively selected. The receptors here all came from a young man in good health.

The V call is TRBV11-2, the J call TRBJ1-3; a possible D gene is TRBD1 (5 bases). The length of the CDR3 is 15 residues. CDR1 and CDR2 from the germline V gene are SGHAT and FQNNGV. V was trimmed by 3 bases and J by 0 bases, leaving 9 bases between them. The DNA of the CDR3 is TGTGCCAGCAGCTTTAGGGACGGCTCTGGAAACACCATATATTTT. It is translated as CASSFRDGSGNTIYF.

This chain links TRBV11-2 with TRBJ1-3; D remains unclear. V was shortened by 3 bases and J by 0 bases, with 12 bases between the two germline ends. This CDR3 is built from 16 residues. CDR1 SGHAT and CDR2 FQNNGV come from the germline V gene. The CDR3 nucleotides are TGTGCCAGCAGCTTCACTAGCAACCCCTCTGGAAACACCATATATTTT. Translation gives CASSFTSNPSGNTIYF.

The J gene is TRBJ1-1, the V gene TRBV28; maybe TRBD1 (5 bases). Germline V gene data show CDR1 as MDHEN and CDR2 as SYDVKM. The CDR3 consists of 12 residues. V was shortened by 5 bases and J by 10 bases, with 14 bases between the two germline ends. The CDR3 DNA reads TGTGCCAGCAGTCGGGGAGGGGTTCGAGCTTTCTTT. Encoded protein: CASSRGGVRAFF.

The chain couples TRBV9 to TRBJ2-1, with D maybe TRBD2 (6 bases). Trimming took off 0 bases at V and 2 bases at J, with 15 bases between the two ends. The V gene's germline CDR1 is SGDLS and CDR2 YYNGEE. This CDR3 is 17 amino acids long. CDR3 loop: CASSVAGGGVTYNEQFF. The CDR3 region has the DNA TGTGCCAGCAGCGTAGCAGGTGGCGGGGTGACCTACAATGAGCAGTTCTTC.

The rearrangement links TRBV7-6 to TRBJ2-7; 10 bases align to TRBD2. After removal of 2 bases from V and 0 bases from J, the junction contained 10 bases not matched to a gene. Germline values: CDR1 SGHVS, CDR2 FNYEAQ. The CDR3 is made up of 18 amino acids. The CDR3 nucleotides read TGTGCCAGCAGCTTATCTAACAGCGGACTAGCGGACTCCTACGAGCAGTACTTC. Its protein product is CASSLSNSGLADSYEQYF.

This chain joins TRBV30 and TRBJ1-1; D remains unclear. Germline CDR1 GTSNPN, CDR2 SVGIG (reference sequence). The CDR3 has 14 amino acids. V was trimmed by 2 bases and J by 1 base, leaving 11 bases between them. CDR3 region: CAWSRGLRNTEAFF. In nucleotides, the CDR3 is TGTGCCTGGAGTCGAGGACTCAGGAACACTGAAGCTTTCTTT.

This sequence joins TRBV6-1 and TRBJ1-3, with unresolved D. The CDR3 sequence is 16 residues long. CDR1 and CDR2 (germline): MNHNS, SASEGT. The V end lost 0 bases, the J end lost 0 bases, and 9 bases lay between the germline ends. The CDR3 coding sequence is TGTGCCAGCAGTGAAGCGCTTGTTTTCTCTGGAAACACCATATATTTT. It codes for CASSEALVFSGNTIYF.